This T cell receptor beta chain was found in a study of T cell responses to AZD1222 COVID-19 vaccine. The repertoire was sequenced with immunoSEQ multiplex PCR; TCRdb's copy has only in-frame clones and lacks some. The sample has roughly 140,000 clones; 87% are singletons. Second doses at about 4 or about 12 weeks were pooled. The V end lost 6 bases, the J end lost 3 bases, and 11 bases lay between the germline ends. The germline V gene has CDR1 MNHEY and CDR2 SVGAGI. The CDR3 consists of 14 residues. The receptor comes from an adult who received the AZD1222 COVID-19 vaccine. The source was peripheral blood, collected 28 days after the second AZD1222 dose. The chain joins TRBV6-5 to TRBJ2-2; D is possibly TRBD1 or TRBD2 (5 bases each). Here the CDR3 reads CASRRGTDTGELFF. The CDR3 DNA is TGTGCCAGCAGGAGAGGGACGGACACCGGGGAGCTGTTTTTT.